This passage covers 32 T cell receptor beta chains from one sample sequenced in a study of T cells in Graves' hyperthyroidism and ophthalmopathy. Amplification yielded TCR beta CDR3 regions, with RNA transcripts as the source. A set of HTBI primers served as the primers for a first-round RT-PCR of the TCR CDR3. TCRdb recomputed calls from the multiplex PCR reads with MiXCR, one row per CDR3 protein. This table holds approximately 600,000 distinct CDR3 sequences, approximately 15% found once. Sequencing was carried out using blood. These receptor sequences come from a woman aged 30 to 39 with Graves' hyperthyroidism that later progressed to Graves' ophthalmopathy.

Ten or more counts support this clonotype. Written as DNA, the CDR3 is TGTGCCAGCAGCCGGGGCGGGAGATCCTCAAATGAGCAGTTCTTC. Amino acids: CASSRGGRSSNEQFF. The chain combines TRBV2 with TRBJ2-1; 7 bases map to TRBD2. The trim removed 6 bases at V and 7 bases at J, leaving 12 bases unmatched. CDR3 length equals 15 residues. CDR1 and CDR2 from the germline V gene are SNHLY and FYNNEI.

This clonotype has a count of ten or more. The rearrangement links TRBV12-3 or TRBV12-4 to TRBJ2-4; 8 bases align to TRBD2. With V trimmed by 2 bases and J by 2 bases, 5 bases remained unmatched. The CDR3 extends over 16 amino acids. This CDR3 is CASSLRNSGTKNIQYF. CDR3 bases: TGTGCCAGCAGTTTACGGAATAGCGGGACCAAAAACATTCAGTACTTC.

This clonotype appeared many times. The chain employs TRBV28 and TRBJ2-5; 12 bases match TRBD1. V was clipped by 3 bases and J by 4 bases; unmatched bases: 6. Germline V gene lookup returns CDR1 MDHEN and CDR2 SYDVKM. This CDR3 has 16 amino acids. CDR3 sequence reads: CASSFPGTGGPETQYF. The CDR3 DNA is TGTGCCAGCAGTTTCCCCGGGACAGGGGGCCCAGAGACCCAGTACTTC. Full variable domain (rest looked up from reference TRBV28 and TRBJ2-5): DVKVTQSSRYLVKRTGEKVFLECVQDMDHENMFWYRQDPGLGLRLIYFSYDVKMKEKGDIPEGYSVSREKKERFSLILESASTNQTSMYLCASSFPGTGGPETQYFGPGTRLLVL.

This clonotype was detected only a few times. This CDR3 is CASSPPNDRTYEQYF. CDR3 DNA: TGTGCCAGCTCACCACCGAACGACAGGACCTACGAGCAGTACTTC. The V and J genes are TRBV18 and TRBJ2-7, with D possibly matching TRBD1 (6 bases). Germline values: CDR1 KGHSH, CDR2 LQKENI. The CDR3 runs to 15 residues. Between the trimmed V and J ends, which lost 0 bases and 2 bases, there was a span of 11 bases. Full variable domain (rest looked up from reference TRBV18 and TRBJ2-7): NAGVMQNPRHLVRRRGQEARLRCSPMKGHSHVYWYRQLPEEGLKFMVYLQKENIIDESGMPKERFSAEFPKEGPSILRIQQVVRGDSAAYFCASSPPNDRTYEQYFGPGTRLTVT.

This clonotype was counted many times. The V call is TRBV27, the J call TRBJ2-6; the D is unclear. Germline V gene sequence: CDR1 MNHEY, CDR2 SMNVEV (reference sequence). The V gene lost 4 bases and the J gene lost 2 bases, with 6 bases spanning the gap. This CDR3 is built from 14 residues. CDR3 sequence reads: CASSSVAGANVLTF. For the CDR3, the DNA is TGTGCCAGCAGTTCAGTTGCTGGGGCCAACGTCCTGACTTTC.

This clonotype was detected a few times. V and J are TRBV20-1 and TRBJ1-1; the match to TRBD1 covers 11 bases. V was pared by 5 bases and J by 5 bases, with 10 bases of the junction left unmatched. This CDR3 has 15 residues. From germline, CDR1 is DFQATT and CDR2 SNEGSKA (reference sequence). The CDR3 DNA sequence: TGCAGTGCTCAAGAGGGGGACAGGGGGATGACTGAAGCTTTCTTT. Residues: CSAQEGDRGMTEAFF.

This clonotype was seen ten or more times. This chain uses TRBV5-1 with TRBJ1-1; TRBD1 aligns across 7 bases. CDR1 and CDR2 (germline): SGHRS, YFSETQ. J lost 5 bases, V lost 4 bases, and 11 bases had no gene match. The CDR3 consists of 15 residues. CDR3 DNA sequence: TGCGCCAGCAGCCCACCAGACAGGGCAGGAACTGAAGCTTTCTTT. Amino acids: CASSPPDRAGTEAFF.

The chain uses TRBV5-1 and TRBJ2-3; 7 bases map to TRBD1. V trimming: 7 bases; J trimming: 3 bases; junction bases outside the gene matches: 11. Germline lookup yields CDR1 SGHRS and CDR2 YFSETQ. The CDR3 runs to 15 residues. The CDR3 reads CASGTPGQTTDTQYF. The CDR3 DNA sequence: TGCGCCAGCGGCACCCCGGGACAGACAACAGATACGCAGTATTTT.

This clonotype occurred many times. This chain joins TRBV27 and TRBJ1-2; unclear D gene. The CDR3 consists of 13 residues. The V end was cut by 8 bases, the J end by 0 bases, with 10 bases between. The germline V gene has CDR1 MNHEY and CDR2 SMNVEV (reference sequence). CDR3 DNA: TGTGCCAGCTATGGTGACCCTAACTATGGCTACACCTTC. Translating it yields CASYGDPNYGYTF.

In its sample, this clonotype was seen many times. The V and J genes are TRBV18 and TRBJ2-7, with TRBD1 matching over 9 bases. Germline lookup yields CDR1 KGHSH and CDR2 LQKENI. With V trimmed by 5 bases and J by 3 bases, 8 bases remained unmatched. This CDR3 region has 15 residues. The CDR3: CASSTTGGIVYEQYF. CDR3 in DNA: TGTGCCAGCTCAACAACAGGGGGCATCGTCTACGAGCAGTACTTC.

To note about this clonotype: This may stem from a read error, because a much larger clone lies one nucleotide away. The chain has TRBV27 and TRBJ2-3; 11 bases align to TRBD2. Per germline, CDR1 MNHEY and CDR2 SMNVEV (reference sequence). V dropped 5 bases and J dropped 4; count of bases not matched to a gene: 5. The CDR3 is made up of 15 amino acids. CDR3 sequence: CASSVLAGAPDTQYF. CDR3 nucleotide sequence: TGTGCCAGCAGTGTACTAGCGGGAGCACCAGATACGCAGTATTTT.

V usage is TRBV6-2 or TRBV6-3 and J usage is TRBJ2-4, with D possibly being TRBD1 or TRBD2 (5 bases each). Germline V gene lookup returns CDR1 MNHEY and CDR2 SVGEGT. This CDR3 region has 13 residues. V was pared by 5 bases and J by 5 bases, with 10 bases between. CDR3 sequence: CASSTMGENIQYF. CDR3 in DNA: TGTGCCAGCAGTACCATGGGGGAAAACATTCAGTACTTC.

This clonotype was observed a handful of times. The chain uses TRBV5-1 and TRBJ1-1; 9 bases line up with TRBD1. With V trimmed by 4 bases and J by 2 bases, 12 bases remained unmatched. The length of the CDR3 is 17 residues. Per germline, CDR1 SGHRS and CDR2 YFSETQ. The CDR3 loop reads CASSRDRARTFNTEAFF. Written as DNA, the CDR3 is TGCGCCAGCAGCAGGGACAGGGCCCGAACTTTTAACACTGAAGCTTTCTTT.

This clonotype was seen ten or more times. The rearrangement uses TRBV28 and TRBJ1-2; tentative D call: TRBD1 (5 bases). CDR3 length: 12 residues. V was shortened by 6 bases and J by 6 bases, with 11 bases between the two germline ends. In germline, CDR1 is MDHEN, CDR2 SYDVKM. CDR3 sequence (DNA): TGTGCCAGCAGCCGGACACCCAATGGCTACACCTTC. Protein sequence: CASSRTPNGYTF.

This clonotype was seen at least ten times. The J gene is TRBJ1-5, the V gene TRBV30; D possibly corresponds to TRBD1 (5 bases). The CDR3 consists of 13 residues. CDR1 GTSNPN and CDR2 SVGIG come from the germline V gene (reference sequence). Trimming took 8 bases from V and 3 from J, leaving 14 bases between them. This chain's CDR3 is CAGAGTLNQPQHF. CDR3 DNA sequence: TGTGCCGGCGCCGGGACGCTCAATCAGCCCCAGCATTTT. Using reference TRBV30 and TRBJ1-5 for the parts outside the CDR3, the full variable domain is SQTIHQWPATLVQPVGSPLSLECTVEGTSNPNLYWYRQAAGRGLQLLFYSVGIGQISSEVPQNLSASRPQDRQFILSSKKLLLSDSGFYLCAGAGTLNQPQHFGDGTRLSIL.

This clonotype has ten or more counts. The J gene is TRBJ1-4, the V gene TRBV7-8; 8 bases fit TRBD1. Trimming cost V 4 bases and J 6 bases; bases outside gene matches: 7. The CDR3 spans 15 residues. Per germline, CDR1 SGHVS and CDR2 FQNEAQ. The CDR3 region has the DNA TGTGCCAGCAGCTCAAAGGACAGGGCCGATGAAAAACTGTTTTTT. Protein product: CASSSKDRADEKLFF.

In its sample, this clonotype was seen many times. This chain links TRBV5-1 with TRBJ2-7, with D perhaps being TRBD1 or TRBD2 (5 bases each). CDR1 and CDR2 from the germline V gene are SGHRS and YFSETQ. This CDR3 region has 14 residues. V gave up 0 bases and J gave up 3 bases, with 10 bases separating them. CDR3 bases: TGCGCCAGCAGCTTGGCCGCAGGGAGCTACGAGCAGTACTTC. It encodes CASSLAAGSYEQYF.

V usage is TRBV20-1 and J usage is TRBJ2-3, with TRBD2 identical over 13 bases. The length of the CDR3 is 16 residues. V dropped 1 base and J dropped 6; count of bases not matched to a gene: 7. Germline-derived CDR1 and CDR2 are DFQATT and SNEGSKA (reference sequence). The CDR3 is CSARAGLAGVGDTQYF. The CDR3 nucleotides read TGCAGTGCTAGAGCAGGACTAGCGGGAGTCGGGGATACGCAGTATTTT.

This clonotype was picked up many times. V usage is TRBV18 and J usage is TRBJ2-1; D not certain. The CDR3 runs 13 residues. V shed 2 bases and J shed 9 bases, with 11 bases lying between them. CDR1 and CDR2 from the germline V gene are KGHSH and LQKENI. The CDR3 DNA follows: TGTGCCAGCTCACCAAATTTCTCGGGTGAGCAGTTCTTC. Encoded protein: CASSPNFSGEQFF.

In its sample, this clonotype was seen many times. This CDR3 is CASRRTADSNYGYTF. CDR3 sequence (DNA): TGTGCCAGTAGGAGGACAGCGGATTCTAACTATGGCTACACCTTC. The gene calls are TRBV19 and TRBJ1-2, with D perhaps matching TRBD1 (6 bases). The CDR3 runs 15 residues. Per germline, CDR1 LNHDA and CDR2 SQIVND (reference sequence). Trimming removed 6 bases from V and 0 bases from J, with 14 bases in between.

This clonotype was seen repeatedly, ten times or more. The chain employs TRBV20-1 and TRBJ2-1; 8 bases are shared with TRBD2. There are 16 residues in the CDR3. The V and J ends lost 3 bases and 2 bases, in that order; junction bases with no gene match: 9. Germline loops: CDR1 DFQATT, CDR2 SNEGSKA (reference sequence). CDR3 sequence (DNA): TGCAGTGCTAGTCACGGTGAGCGGGAGCCCTACAATGAGCAGTTCTTC. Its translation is CSASHGEREPYNEQFF.

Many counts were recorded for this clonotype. DNA of the CDR3: TGTGCCTGGAGTATCGGACTGGGCAATCAGCCCCAGCATTTT. Translating it yields CAWSIGLGNQPQHF. The V call is TRBV30, the J call TRBJ1-5, with D hard to call. V lost 2 bases and J lost 2, with 10 bases in between. Germline V gene sequence: CDR1 GTSNPN, CDR2 SVGIG (reference sequence). The CDR3 runs 14 residues.

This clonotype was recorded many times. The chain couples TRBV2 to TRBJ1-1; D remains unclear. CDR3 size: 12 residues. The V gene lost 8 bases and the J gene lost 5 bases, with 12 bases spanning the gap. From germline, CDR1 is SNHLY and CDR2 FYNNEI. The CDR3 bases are TGTGCCAGCGGAGTTTGGGGAACTGAAGCTTTCTTT. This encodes CASGVWGTEAFF. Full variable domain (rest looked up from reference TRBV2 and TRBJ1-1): EPEVTQTPSHQVTQMGQEVILRCVPISNHLYFYWYRQILGQKVEFLVSFYNNEISEKSEIFDDQFSVERPDGSNFTLKIRSTKLEDSAMYFCASGVWGTEAFFGQGTRLTVV.

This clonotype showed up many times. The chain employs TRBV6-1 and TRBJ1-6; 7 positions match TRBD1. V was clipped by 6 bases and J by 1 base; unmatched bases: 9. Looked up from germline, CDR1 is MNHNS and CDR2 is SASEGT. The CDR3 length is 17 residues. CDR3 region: CASRHSLDRSYNSPLHF. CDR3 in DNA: TGTGCCAGCAGACATTCCCTGGACAGGTCCTATAATTCACCCCTCCACTTT.

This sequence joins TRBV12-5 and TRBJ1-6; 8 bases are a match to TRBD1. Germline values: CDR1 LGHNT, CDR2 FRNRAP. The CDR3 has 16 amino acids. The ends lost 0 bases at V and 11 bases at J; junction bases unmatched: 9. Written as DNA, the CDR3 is TGTGCTAGTGGTTTGGTAGGGACAGGTTCTTTTGCACCCCTCCACTTT. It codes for CASGLVGTGSFAPLHF.

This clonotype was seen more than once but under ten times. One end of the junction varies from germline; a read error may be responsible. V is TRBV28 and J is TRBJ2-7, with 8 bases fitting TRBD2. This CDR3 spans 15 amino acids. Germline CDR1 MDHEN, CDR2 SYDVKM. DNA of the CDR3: TGTGCCTGCAGTTCCCGGACTAGCAGCGGCTACGAGCAGTACTTC. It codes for CACSSRTSSGYEQYF.

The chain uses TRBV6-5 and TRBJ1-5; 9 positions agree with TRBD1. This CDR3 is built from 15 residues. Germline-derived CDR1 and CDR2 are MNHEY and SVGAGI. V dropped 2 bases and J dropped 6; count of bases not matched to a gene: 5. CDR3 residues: CASSYRQGGSQPQHF. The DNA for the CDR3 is TGTGCCAGCAGTTACCGACAGGGGGGAAGTCAGCCCCAGCATTTT.

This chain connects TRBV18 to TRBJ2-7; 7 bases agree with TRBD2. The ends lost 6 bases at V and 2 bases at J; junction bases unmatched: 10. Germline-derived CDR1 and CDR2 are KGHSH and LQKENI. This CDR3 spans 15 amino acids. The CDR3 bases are TGTGCCAGCTCGGCCGGGACGGGGGGTGCCTACGAGCAGTACTTC. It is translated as CASSAGTGGAYEQYF. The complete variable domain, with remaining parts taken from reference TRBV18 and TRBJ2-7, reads NAGVMQNPRHLVRRRGQEARLRCSPMKGHSHVYWYRQLPEEGLKFMVYLQKENIIDESGMPKERFSAEFPKEGPSILRIQQVVRGDSAAYFCASSAGTGGAYEQYFGPGTRLTVT.

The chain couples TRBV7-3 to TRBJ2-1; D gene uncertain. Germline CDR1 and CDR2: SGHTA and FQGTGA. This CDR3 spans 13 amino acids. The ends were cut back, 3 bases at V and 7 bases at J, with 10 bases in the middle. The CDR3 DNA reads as TGTGCCAGCAGCTTGGTTCCTCCTAATGAGCAGTTCTTC. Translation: CASSLVPPNEQFF. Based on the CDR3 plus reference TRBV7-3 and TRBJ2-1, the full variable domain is GAGVSQTPSNKVTEKGKYVELRCDPISGHTALYWYRQSLGQGPEFLIYFQGTGAADDSGLPNDRFFAVRPEGSVSTLKIQRTERGDSAVYLCASSLVPPNEQFFGPGTRLTVL.

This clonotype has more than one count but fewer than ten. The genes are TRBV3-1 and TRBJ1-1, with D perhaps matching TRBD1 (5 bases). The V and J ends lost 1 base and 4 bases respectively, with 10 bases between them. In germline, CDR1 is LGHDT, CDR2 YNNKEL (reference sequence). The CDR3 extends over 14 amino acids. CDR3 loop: CASSQVEGSTEAFF. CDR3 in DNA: TGTGCCAGCAGCCAAGTGGAGGGGAGCACTGAAGCTTTCTTT.

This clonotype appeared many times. This CDR3 reads CASSWDRSSYEQYF. The CDR3 nucleotides read TGTGCCAGCAGTTGGGACCGCAGCTCCTACGAGCAGTACTTC. The J gene is TRBJ2-7, the V gene TRBV6-2 or TRBV6-3; TRBD1 or TRBD2 may be the D gene (5 bases each). Per the germline V gene, CDR1 is MNHEY and CDR2 is SVGEGT. Trimming pared 4 bases from V and 0 bases from J, leaving 10 bases between. This CDR3 spans 14 amino acids.

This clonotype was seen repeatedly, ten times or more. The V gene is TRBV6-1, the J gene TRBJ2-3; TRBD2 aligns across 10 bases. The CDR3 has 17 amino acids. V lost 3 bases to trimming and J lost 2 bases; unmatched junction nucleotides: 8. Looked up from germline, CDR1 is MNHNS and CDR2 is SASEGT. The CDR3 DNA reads TGTGCCAGCAGTGAGAGCGGGAGGGCCCAGCTCACAGATACGCAGTATTTT. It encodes CASSESGRAQLTDTQYF.